The 3 T cell receptor beta chains below come from one sample, sequenced in a study of identical twins. TCRdb independently ran MiXCR on the 5' RACE reads; one entry per CDR3 protein. The sample contains some 790,000 distinct CDR3 sequences, roughly 20% of which appear only once. These data also formed part of another study, on T cells expressing NK-cell markers.

Material: PBMCs. These receptors were obtained from a woman between 18 and 29 years old in good health.

The J gene is TRBJ2-1, the V gene TRBV5-6; tentative D call: TRBD1 (6 bases). The V and J ends lost 3 bases and 8 bases respectively, with 12 bases between them. The germline CDR1 and CDR2 sequences are SGHDT and YYEEEE. The CDR3 runs to 13 residues. In DNA, the CDR3 is TGTGCCAGCAGCTCGGACAGTCAACATGAGCAGTTCTTC. Amino acid sequence: CASSSDSQHEQFF.

This clonotype was seen many times. The J gene is TRBJ2-7, the V gene TRBV6-1; D unresolved. The ends were cut back, 4 bases at V and 0 bases at J, with 7 bases in the middle. The germline gives CDR1 MNHNS, CDR2 SASEGT. The CDR3 is made up of 13 amino acids. CDR3 DNA sequence: TGTGCCAGCAGTGCGGAAAGCTCCTACGAGCAGTACTTC. Translated: CASSAESSYEQYF.

This rearrangement joins TRBV5-1 to TRBJ1-3; D gene uncertain. CDR3 length equals 16 residues. CDR1 SGHRS and CDR2 YFSETQ come from the germline V gene. Trimming shortened V by 2 bases and J by 0 bases, and 12 bases separated the two germline ends. Here the CDR3 reads CASSLVGRFSGNTIYF. The CDR3 DNA follows: TGCGCCAGCAGCTTAGTCGGGCGGTTCTCTGGAAACACCATATATTTT.